This entry describes one T cell receptor (beta chain). Its antigen target is currently unknown. No clone much larger than this one lies a single base away; base qualities are absent. From the germline V gene, CDR1 is SGHVS and CDR2 is FNYEAQ. The CDR3 covers 15 residues, taking in both the cysteine and the phenylalanine. Only the CDR3 DNA is retained, 45 bases long and in frame from the first base. Unmatched junction bases come to 11, with V trimmed by 5 bases and J by 7 bases. The source of the sample is a study of cytomegalovirus exposure and HLA in healthy donors (dated by TCRdb to about 2017). For the wider study: In an earlier analysis of around 540 of the donors, about 260 Gb of sequence data and approximately 100 million unique TCR beta sequences from about 179 million T cells were reported. About 330 gigabases of sequencing data and around 88 million unique TCR sequences made up an early release that covered around 640 HLA-typed donors. The genetic ancestry cluster associated with self-reported Caucasian donors included 70% to 85% of the approximately 430 genotyped donors. The aim of the study was to test whether cataloging public T cell receptors could identify signatures of past pathogen exposure. Using immunosequencing, the study profiled T cell repertoires from 666 subjects and related those repertoires to cytomegalovirus serostatus. A separate validation cohort of roughly 130 different subjects was used in addition to the 666-subject first cohort. High-throughput TCR immunosequencing, statistical association of individual TCRs with disease status, and machine learning were combined to predict cytomegalovirus infection status. A later analysis re-examined previously published TCR beta repertoires from just over 650 donors and added high-resolution HLA genotyping to investigate patterns of TCR occurrence. In the later analysis, no new phenotypic data were used to find candidate immune exposures; instead, reliance was placed on TCR beta sequences and their occurrence across donors. In an earlier analysis of 550 to 700 of the donors, high-throughput TCR beta sequencing was used to judge whether each TCR beta V gene segment behaved as functional or pseudogenic. Donor age, sex, ethnicity and CMV serostatus were compiled alongside the repertoire data. In a later genetic analysis, genome-wide SNP genotypes for about 65% of the 666 donors were used, and that subset was treated as a discovery cohort. All discovery cohort repertoires had been generated using a single sequencing platform. Class I and class II HLA loci were covered by the typing at four-digit resolution. The number of donors typed differed by locus, with about 620-630 for A, B, C, DRB1 and DQB1, approximately 500 for DQA1, 600 to 610 for DPA1, and approximately 470 for DPB1. Roughly 5 DR-DQ haplotypes were handled as single units for association and clustering, since linkage in the cohort was strong. Across 300 to 500 genotyped donors of the cohort, an average of about 200,000 unique TCR beta nucleotide sequences per donor were sequenced, and approximately 17% of those sequences were non-productive. What the study reported, not specific to this receptor: Compared with equally common non-associated chains, HLA-associated TCR beta chains in a later analysis were more clonally expanded and had lower generation probabilities. A later analysis associated 15,000 to 20,000 TCR beta sequences with specific HLA alleles at a false discovery rate of 0.05. Several of the top co-occurrence clusters appeared to be linked to parvovirus B19, influenza, CMV and Epstein-Barr virus, according to a later analysis. In vitro tests confirmed that a few of the cytomegalovirus-associated TCR beta chains recognize cytomegalovirus antigens. CMV serostatus was the only immune exposure information available for the cohort. When HLA alleles, especially DR and DQ, strongly co-occurred, TCR associations were difficult to assign to individual alleles. A later analysis found that most CMV-associated TCR beta chains appeared HLA-restricted, with HLA associations seemingly driven largely by CMV exposure. A later genetic analysis associated a missense DCLRE1C variant with V-gene and J-gene trimming of TCR beta chains, and an independent cohort replicated the association. Roughly uniform sequencing depth across donors was assumed in presence/absence analyses, although this assumption may not hold. A further reported finding was that TCR beta sequences accurately predicted the HLA-A and HLA-B alleles for most subjects in the first cohort. Some IMGT-functional V segments, including TRBV6-2 and TRBV6-3, could not be told apart with the 87-base-pair reads, so those segments were excluded. Because HLA typing was unavailable for some donors at each locus, only the typed subset was used in association tests. Correlated functional status among segregating V segments might reflect linkage disequilibrium, but an unknown experimental factor could not be ruled out. Broadly in line with IMGT annotations, most TCR beta V segments showed up in productive rearrangements about 87% or about 30% of the time in an earlier analysis of approximately 640 of the donors. Across donors, most TCR sequences were observed very rarely, whereas some public TCRs were present in many individuals. A later genetic analysis reported fewer N-insertions in productive TCRs among donors in an Asian-associated ancestry cluster than the 666-donor mean. According to a later analysis, TCR association rates differed among HLA loci, with DRB1 alleles showing the most associated TCRs and HLA-C alleles showing the fewest. A cluster of highly shared sequence variants was judged likely to be a technical artifact of the sequencing pipeline. The earlier analysis of approximately 590 of the donors excluded some 15 rarely observed V segments, including chromosome 9 orphons, because counts were too low. In the study, around 160 TCR beta chains were listed as associated with cytomegalovirus. In both the original and validation cohorts, the classifier was reported to diagnose cytomegalovirus status with high specificity and sensitivity. Only TCR beta chains were sequenced in this cohort, and the absence of alpha or paired-chain data limited detectable features. The authors suggested that the approach could potentially be generalized to other disease states and immunological phenotypes.

The cohort was made up of approximately 700 healthy bone marrow donors. At the time of sampling, all cohort members were nominally healthy, though unrecorded immune exposures were likely present. The donor tested CMV seronegative and was one of the 352 seronegative cohort members. A peripheral blood sample was provided by each donor, and peripheral blood mononuclear cells were used for TCR beta sequencing. Genomic DNA extraction from the blood cell samples was performed with the Qiagen DNeasy Blood Extraction Kit. The library was obtained by the immunoSEQ multiplex PCR assay. The multiplex PCR relied on a mix of 60 forward primers for TCR Vbeta segments and 13 reverse primers for TCR Jbeta segments. Amplification of the CDR3 region of rearranged TCR beta genes was performed with a multiplex PCR assay on genomic DNA. On the Illumina HiSeq System, the amplified TCR beta libraries were sequenced as 87-base-pair reads. On the study's bioinformatics: A later analysis tallied tens of millions of unique TCR beta chains across the approximately 670 repertoires, and some 10 million of those chains were shared by two or more donors. A nearest-neighbor algorithm error-corrected the raw reads and collapsed the reads into unique sequences, merging closely related sequences to remove PCR and sequencing errors. Alignment of CDR3 sequences to IMGT reference sequences was used to assign V, D and J gene segments. For a sequence to be retained, at least a six-nucleotide match to both a V gene segment and a J gene segment was required. A rearrangement counted as productive if the CDR3 had no stop codons and remained in frame with V and J, and every other rearrangement counted as non-productive. Following IMGT convention, CDR3 was defined as the stretch from the second conserved V-encoded cysteine to the conserved J-encoded phenylalanine. Sequences without an unambiguous match to a single V gene segment were excluded from the earlier analysis of approximately 560 of the donors. In an earlier analysis of some 590 of the donors, V segments were called functional above 56.7% productive rearrangements and were called segregating when the between-donor standard deviation exceeded 5%. A statistical classification framework was developed to diagnose cytomegalovirus status using the catalog of TCR beta chain sequences. V and J gene assignment, in a later analysis, came from comparing TCR nucleotide sequences with IMGT/GENE-DB human TR gene sequences. A later analysis assigned CDR3 sequences and most-parsimonious VDJ recombination scenarios with the TCRdist pipeline. In a later analysis, each TCR beta chain was defined by its CDR3 amino acid sequence together with its V-gene family, and reads lacking a unique V-gene family were excluded. A later analysis removed nearly 600 highly shared, low-generation-probability nucleotide sequences to deal with suspected cross-contamination and a sequencing artifact. For each public chain, a later analysis derived a clonal expansion index from normalized ranks of inferred template counts within each repertoire. Generation probabilities in a later analysis came from a VDJ recombination model fitted to out-of-frame rearrangements, and those results were checked against IGoR. In a later analysis, hypergeometric tests were used to score TCR-TCR, TCR-HLA and TCR-CMV co-occurrence, with a repertoire-size bias correction applied to TCR pairs. A later analysis estimated false discovery rates by permuting HLA or CMV assignments 20 times. In a later analysis, co-occurring TCRs were grouped using DBSCAN, with TCRdist sequence similarity added in when clustering inside HLA-allele-positive subsets. Co-occurrence clustering excluded repertoires with fewer than 30,000 or more than 120,000 public chains, plus five with anomalous nucleotide sharing. TCRdb took over this immuneACCESS table, retaining in-frame rearrangements with V and J assigned. Such tables are incomplete; in checked studies, under half of the missing clones stem from an unresolved V gene, and the remainder is unexplained. V and J calls and clone size are those listed in that table; D and trimming were worked out from the DNA. The sample yields a few hundred thousand clones; roughly 80% were counted once. The ten largest clones represent under 0.25% of the sample.

This TCR was recovered from a girl aged 2 to 9 in good health and CMV-seronegative. The chain is made from TRBV7-6 and TRBJ1-1, and TRBD1 matches 9 of the central bases. Sequenced material: PBMCs. The nucleotide sequence is given as TGTGCCAGCAGCCTTGGGACAGGGCCAACAGGTGAAGCTTTCTTT. The encoded protein is CASSLGTGPTGEAFF.